Each of the 11 T cell receptor beta chains below was sequenced from the same sample in a study of T cells after somatic rescue of genetic block. Clones were read by immunoSEQ multiplex PCR, and TCRdb kept only the in-frame ones, dropping some. The table shows 68,000 or so clones, with about 90% occurring only once. The material sequenced was peripheral blood mononuclear cells (PBMCs). These receptor sequences come from a man in his forties or fifties.

The V call is TRBV4-1, the J call TRBJ2-2; possible D gene TRBD2, 5 bases. V was clipped by 4 bases and J by 6 bases, with 15 bases between them. Germline CDR1 is MGHRA and CDR2 is YSYEKL. The CDR3 covers 15 residues. The CDR3 DNA sequence: TGCGCCAGCAGCCTGGACTCGCGGTCGGCCGGGGAGCTGTTTTTT. It specifies CASSLDSRSAGELFF.

The CDR3 region has the DNA TGTGCCAGCAGCTTAACCCCAGGGTACAATGAGCAGTTCTTC. Translated: CASSLTPGYNEQFF. The chain recombines TRBV5-4 with TRBJ2-1; the D gene is possibly TRBD1 (5 bases). CDR1 and CDR2 (germline): SGHNT, YYREEE (reference sequence). Trimming removed 2 bases from V and 4 bases from J, with 10 bases in between. The CDR3 spans 14 residues.

Written as DNA, the CDR3 is TGTGCCAGCAGCACGAAACAGGGTATAGAAGCTTTCTTT. It codes for CASSTKQGIEAFF. The V gene is TRBV5-6, the J gene TRBJ1-1; possible D gene TRBD1, 6 bases. The CDR3 is 13 amino acids. The germline V gene encodes CDR1 SGHDT and CDR2 YYEEEE. Trimming pared 4 bases from V and 8 bases from J, leaving 15 bases between.

The J gene is TRBJ1-2, the V gene TRBV15; D remains unclear. The ends were cut back, 8 bases at V and 2 bases at J, with 6 bases in the middle. The germline V gene has CDR1 LNHNV and CDR2 YYDKDF (reference sequence). The CDR3 runs 11 residues. CDR3 bases: TGTGCCACCGGGCAGAACTATGGCTACACCTTC. Its translation is CATGQNYGYTF.

The V and J genes are TRBV5-1 and TRBJ2-7, with TRBD1 matching over 10 bases. Germline CDR1 reads SGHRS; CDR2 reads YFSETQ. The V segment lost 4 bases and the J segment 7 bases; nucleotides outside the gene matches: 8. The CDR3 has 14 amino acids. CDR3 sequence: CASSQSGQGGEQYF. DNA of the CDR3: TGCGCCAGCAGCCAATCCGGACAGGGGGGTGAGCAGTACTTC.

This chain joins TRBV7-9 and TRBJ1-2; no clear D. CDR1 and CDR2 from the germline V gene are SEHNR and FQNEAQ (reference sequence). The CDR3 sequence is 13 residues long. Between the trimmed V and J ends, which lost 3 bases and 4 bases, there was a span of 9 bases. The CDR3 reads CASSFGNLYGYTF. The CDR3, as DNA: TGTGCCAGCAGCTTCGGCAACCTCTATGGCTACACCTTC.

V and J are TRBV4-2 and TRBJ1-1; no clear D gene. Trimming stripped 4 bases from V and 1 base from J, with 7 bases between. The CDR3 sequence is 13 residues long. Germline CDR1 and CDR2: LGHNA and YNFKEQ. Here the CDR3 DNA reads TGTGCCAGCAGCCGCGACAAGAACACTGAAGCTTTCTTT. Translating it yields CASSRDKNTEAFF.

The CDR3 DNA follows: TGTGCCAGCAGTGCTTCTCTCCGGGGCAATCAGCCCCAGCATTTT. Translating it yields CASSASLRGNQPQHF. The chain couples TRBV6-1 to TRBJ1-5; D is undetermined. V lost 4 bases, J lost 2 bases, and 12 bases lay in between. Germline loops: CDR1 MNHNS, CDR2 SASEGT. This CDR3 region has 15 residues.

The chain has TRBV6-5 and TRBJ1-5; TRBD1 agrees at 10 bases. Trimming at V came to 4 bases and at J to 2 bases, leaving 2 bases not matched to a gene. This CDR3 has 15 residues. In germline, CDR1 is MNHEY, CDR2 SVGAGI. The CDR3 DNA reads as TGTGCCAGCAGTTTGGGGACAGGGGGCAATCAGCCCCAGCATTTT. It yields the protein CASSLGTGGNQPQHF.

The chain carries TRBV4-1 and TRBJ2-2; no clear D gene. V was pared by 1 base and J by 6 bases, with 6 bases between. The CDR3 contains 13 residues. Germline CDR1 is MGHRA and CDR2 is YSYEKL. CDR3 bases: TGCGCCAGCAGCCAAGCCGCATCCGGGGAGCTGTTTTTT. This sequence encodes CASSQAASGELFF.

The chain carries TRBV12-2 and TRBJ1-5. TRBV12-2 is shown as a pseudogene. The CDR3 has 16 amino acids. For the CDR3, the DNA is TGTGCAAGTCGCTTGGCGGGAGGGCACGTCTTTCTCAGCCGGCATTTT. Protein: CASRLAGGHVFLSRHF.